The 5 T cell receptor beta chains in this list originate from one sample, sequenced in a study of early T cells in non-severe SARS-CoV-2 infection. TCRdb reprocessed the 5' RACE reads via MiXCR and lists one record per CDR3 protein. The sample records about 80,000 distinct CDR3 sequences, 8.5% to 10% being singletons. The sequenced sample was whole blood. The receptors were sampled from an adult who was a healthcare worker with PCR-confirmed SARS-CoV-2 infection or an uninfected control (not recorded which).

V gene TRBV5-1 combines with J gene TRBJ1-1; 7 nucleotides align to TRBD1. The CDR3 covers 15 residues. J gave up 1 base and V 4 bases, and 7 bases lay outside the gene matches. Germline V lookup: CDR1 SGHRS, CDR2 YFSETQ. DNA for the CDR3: TGCGCCAGCAGCATTACCGGGACAGCGAACACTGAAGCTTTCTTT. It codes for CASSITGTANTEAFF.

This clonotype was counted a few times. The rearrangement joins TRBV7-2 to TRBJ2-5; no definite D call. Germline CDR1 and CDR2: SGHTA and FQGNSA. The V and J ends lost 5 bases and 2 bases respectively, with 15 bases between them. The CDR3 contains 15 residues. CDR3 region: CASSKTLGLQETQYF. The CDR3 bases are TGTGCCAGCAGCAAGACATTGGGGTTACAAGAGACCCAGTACTTC.

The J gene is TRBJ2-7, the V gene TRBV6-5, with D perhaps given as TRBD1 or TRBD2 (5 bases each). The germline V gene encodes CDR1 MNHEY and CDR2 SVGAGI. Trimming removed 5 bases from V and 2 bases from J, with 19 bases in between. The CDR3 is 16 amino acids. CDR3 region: CASSPIWVGDPYEQYF. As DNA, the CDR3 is TGTGCCAGCAGTCCCATATGGGTAGGGGACCCCTACGAGCAGTACTTC.

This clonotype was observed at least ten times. In nucleotides, the CDR3 is TGTGCCAGCAGCGTAGCCACCAAATACTCGGGGGCAAACGAAGCTTTCTTT. Protein: CASSVATKYSGANEAFF. J is TRBJ1-1 and V is TRBV9; possible D gene TRBD1, 6 bases. V was cut by 0 bases and J by 8 bases, with 23 bases left in between. The CDR3 sequence is 17 residues long. Germline loops: CDR1 SGDLS, CDR2 YYNGEE.

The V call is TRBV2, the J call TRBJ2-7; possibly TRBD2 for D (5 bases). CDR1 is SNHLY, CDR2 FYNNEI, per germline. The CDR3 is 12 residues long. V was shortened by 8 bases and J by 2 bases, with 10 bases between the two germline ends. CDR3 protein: CASGQLAYEQYF. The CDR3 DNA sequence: TGTGCCAGCGGGCAACTAGCCTACGAGCAGTACTTC.